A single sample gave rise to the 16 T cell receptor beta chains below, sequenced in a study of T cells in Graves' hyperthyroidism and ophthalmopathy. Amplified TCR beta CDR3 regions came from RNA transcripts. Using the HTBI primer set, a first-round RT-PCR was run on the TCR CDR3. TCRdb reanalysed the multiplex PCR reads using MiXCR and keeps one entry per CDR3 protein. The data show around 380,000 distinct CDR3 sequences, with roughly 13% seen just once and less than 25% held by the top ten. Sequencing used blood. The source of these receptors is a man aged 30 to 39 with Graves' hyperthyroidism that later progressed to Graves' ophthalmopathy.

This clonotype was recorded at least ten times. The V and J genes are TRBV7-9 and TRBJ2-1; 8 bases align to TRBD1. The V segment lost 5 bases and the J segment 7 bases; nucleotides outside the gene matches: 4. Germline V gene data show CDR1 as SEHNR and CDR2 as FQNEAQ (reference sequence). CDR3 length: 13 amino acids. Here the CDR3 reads CASSARTGNEQFF. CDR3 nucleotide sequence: TGTGCCAGCAGCGCGCGGACAGGGAATGAGCAGTTCTTC. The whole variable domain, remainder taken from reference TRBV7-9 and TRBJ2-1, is DTGVSQNPRHKITKRGQNVTFRCDPISEHNRLYWYRQTLGQGPEFLTYFQNEAQLEKSRLLSDRFSAERPKGSFSTLEIQRTEQGDSAMYLCASSARTGNEQFFGPGTRLTVL.

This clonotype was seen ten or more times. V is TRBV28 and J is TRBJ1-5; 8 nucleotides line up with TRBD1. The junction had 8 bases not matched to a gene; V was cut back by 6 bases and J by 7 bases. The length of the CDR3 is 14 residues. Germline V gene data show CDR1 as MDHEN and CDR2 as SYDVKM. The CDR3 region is CASSFRGLGQPQHF. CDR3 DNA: TGTGCCAGCAGCTTCAGGGGGCTCGGGCAGCCCCAGCATTTT.

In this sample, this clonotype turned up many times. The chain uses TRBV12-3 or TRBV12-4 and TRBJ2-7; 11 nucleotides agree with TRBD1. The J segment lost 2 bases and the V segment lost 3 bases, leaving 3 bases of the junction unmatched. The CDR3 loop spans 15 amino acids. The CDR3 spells CASSLSGQGAYEQYF. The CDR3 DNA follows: TGTGCCAGCAGTTTGTCGGGACAGGGGGCCTACGAGCAGTACTTC.

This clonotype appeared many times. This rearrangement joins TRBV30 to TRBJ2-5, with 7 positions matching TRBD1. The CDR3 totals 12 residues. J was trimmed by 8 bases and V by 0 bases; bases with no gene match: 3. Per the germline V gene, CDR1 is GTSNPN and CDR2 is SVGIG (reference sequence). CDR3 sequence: CAWSVQGKTQYF. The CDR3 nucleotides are TGTGCCTGGAGTGTACAGGGGAAAACCCAGTACTTC.

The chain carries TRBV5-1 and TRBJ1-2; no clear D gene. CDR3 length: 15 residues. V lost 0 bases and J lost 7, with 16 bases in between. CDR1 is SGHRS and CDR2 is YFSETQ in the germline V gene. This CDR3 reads CASSLENSRRSGYTF. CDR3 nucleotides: TGCGCCAGCAGCTTGGAGAACTCTCGAAGGTCTGGCTACACCTTC.

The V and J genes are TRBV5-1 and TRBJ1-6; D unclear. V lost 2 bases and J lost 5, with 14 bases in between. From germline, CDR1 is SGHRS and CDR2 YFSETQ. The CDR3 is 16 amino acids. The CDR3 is CASSFSPGENNSPLHF. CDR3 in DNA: TGCGCCAGCAGCTTCAGTCCTGGGGAAAATAATTCACCCCTCCACTTT.

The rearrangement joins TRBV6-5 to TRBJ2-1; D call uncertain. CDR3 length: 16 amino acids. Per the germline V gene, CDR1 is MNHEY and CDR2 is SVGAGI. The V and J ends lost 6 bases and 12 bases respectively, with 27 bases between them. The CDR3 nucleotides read TGTGCCAGCAGCTACCCTCCCTTGTTATCAGTCGATGGGCAGTTCTTC. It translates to CASSYPPLLSVDGQFF.

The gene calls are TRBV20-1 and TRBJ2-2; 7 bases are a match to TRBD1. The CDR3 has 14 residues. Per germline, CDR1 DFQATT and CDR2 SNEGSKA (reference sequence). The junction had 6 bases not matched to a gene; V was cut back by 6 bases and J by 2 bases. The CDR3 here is CSAQDRRNTGELFF. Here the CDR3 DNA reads TGCAGTGCCCAGGACAGGAGAAACACCGGGGAGCTGTTTTTT.

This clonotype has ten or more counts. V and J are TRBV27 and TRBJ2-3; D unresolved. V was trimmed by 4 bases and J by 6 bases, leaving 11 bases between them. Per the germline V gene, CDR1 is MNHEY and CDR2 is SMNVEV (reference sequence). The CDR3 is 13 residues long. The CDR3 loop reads CASSSPLGDTQYF. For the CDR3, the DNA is TGTGCCAGCAGTTCCCCCCTCGGGGATACGCAGTATTTT.

The CDR3 loop reads CASSPGTGGVEKLFF. Here the CDR3 DNA reads TGTGCCAGCAGTCCCGGGACAGGGGGTGTTGAAAAACTGTTTTTT. The chain combines TRBV7-9 with TRBJ1-4, with 11 bases fitting TRBD1. This CDR3 is 15 amino acids long. V shed 6 bases and J 7 bases; nucleotides not matched to a gene: 7. Germline V CDR1 and CDR2: SEHNR, FQNEAQ (reference sequence).

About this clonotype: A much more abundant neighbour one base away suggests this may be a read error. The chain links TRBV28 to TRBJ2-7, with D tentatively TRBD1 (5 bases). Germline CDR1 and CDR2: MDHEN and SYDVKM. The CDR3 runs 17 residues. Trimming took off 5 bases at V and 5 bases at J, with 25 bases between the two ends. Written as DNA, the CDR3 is TGTGCCAGCAGTCAAATCCCCTACAGGAGCTTACTGAACGAGCAGTACTTC. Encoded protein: CASSQIPYRSLLNEQYF.

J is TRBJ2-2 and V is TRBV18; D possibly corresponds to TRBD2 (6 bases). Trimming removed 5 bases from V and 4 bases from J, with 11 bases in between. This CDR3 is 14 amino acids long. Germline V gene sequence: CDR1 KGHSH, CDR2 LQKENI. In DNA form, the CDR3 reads TGTGCCAGCTCAACTAGCACGAGCACCGGGGAGCTGTTTTTT. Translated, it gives CASSTSTSTGELFF.

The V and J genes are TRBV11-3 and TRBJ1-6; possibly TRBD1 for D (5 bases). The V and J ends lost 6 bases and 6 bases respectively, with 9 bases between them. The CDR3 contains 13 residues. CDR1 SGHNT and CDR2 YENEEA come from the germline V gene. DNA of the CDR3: TGTGCCAGCAGGGGGGTGAGTAATTCACCCCTCCACTTT. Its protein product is CASRGVSNSPLHF.

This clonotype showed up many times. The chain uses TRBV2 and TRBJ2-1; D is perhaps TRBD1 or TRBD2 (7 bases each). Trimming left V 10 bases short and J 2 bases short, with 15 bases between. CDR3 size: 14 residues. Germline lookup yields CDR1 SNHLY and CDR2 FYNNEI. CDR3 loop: CATSQGRAYNEQFF. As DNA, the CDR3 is TGTGCCACCTCACAGGGGAGGGCCTACAATGAGCAGTTCTTC.

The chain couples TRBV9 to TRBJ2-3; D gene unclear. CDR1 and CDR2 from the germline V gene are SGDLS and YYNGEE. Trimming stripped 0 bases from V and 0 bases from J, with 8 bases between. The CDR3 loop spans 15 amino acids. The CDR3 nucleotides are TGTGCCAGCAGCGTAGATCACAGAAGCACAGATACGCAGTATTTT. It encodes CASSVDHRSTDTQYF.

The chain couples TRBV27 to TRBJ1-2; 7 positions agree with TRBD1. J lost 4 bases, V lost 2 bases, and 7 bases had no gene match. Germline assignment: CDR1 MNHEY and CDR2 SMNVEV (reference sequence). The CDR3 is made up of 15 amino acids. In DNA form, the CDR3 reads TGTGCCAGCAGTTTAGCCCGGACAGGCCCCTATGGCTACACCTTC. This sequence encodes CASSLARTGPYGYTF.